Listed below are T cell receptor beta chains from one sample, sequenced in a study of shared clonotypes between healthy human individuals. TCRdb's table, derived via immunoSEQ multiplex PCR, lists solely in-frame clones and lacks some. The table shows 190,000 or so clones, with 60% to 75% occurring only once. Sequencing was performed on memory CD4+ T cells sorted from blood. These receptor sequences come from a man in his thirties or forties in good health. Both conserved end residues are part of each CDR3. The D gene is left open where the match is weak. Rows give clone size only sometimes, using once, few, many, or a class for an expanded clone.

d_call	cdr3_length	j_call	v_call	clone_size	cdr3_nt	cdr3_aa
-	14	TRBJ2-5	TRBV2	-	TGTGCCAGCAGTGTAGGACAAGGAGGAGAGACCCAGTACTTC	CASSVGQGGETQYF
TRBD2	16	TRBJ2-1	TRBV14	once	TGTGCCAGCAGCCAAGTCGCGGGAGGCTCCTACAATGAGCAGTTCTTC	CASSQVAGGSYNEQFF
TRBD2	15	TRBJ2-1	TRBV6-1	few	TGTGCCAGTCACAGGGACGGGAGGGGATACAATGAGCAGTTCTTC	CASHRDGRGYNEQFF
-	14	TRBJ1-5	TRBV19	few	TGTGCCAGTAACATGGGGGCATACAATCAGCCCCAGCATTTT	CASNMGAYNQPQHF
TRBD1	16	TRBJ1-1	TRBV28	-	TGTGCCAGCAGGCGAACAGGGGGCAGGGGGAACACTGAAGCTTTCTTT	CASRRTGGRGNTEAFF
TRBD1	16	TRBJ2-2	TRBV5-4	-	TGTGCCAGCAGCTTGGCTGGACAGGTGATCACCGGGGAGCTGTTTTTT	CASSLAGQVITGELFF
TRBD1	17	TRBJ1-2	TRBV27	-	TGTGCCAGCAGTCCGTGGGCCGCGGACAGGATTTATGGTGGCTACACCTTC	CASSPWAADRIYGGYTF
-	14	TRBJ1-1	TRBV7-2	-	TGTGCCAGCAGCTTCCAGGGTAGTGGCACTGAAGCTTTCTTT	CASSFQGSGTEAFF
-	16	TRBJ2-3	TRBV10-3	-	TGTGCCATCAGTGAGTCGATGGGTGGGCAATCGGATACGCAGTATTTT	CAISESMGGQSDTQYF
TRBD1	15	TRBJ1-2	TRBV5-4	few	TGTGCCAGCAGCTATCCGGGACAGGGGGACTATGGCTACACCTTC	CASSYPGQGDYGYTF
-	14	TRBJ2-3	TRBV6-6	-	TGTGCCAGCAGGGATACAGGGACCACAGATACGCAGTATTTT	CASRDTGTTDTQYF
-	12	TRBJ2-5	TRBV7-7	-	TGTGCCAGCAGCCCAAACCGGGAGACCCAGTACTTC	CASSPNRETQYF
-	14	TRBJ2-7	TRBV30	-	TGTGCCTGGAGGTCTGCATCACGCTCCTACGAGCAGTACTTC	CAWRSASRSYEQYF
TRBD1	14	TRBJ2-7	TRBV6-6	-	TGTGCCAGCAGTTACTCCGGACAGGTCTACGAGCAGTACTTC	CASSYSGQVYEQYF
TRBD1	17	TRBJ1-2	TRBV5-6	-	TGTGCCAGCAGCTTTATGAGGTCAGGGGGCGCCCGCTATGGCTACACCTTC	CASSFMRSGGARYGYTF
TRBD2	15	TRBJ2-1	TRBV2	-	TGTGCCAGCAGTCGAAGCGGGAGCCAGTACAATGAGCAGTTCTTC	CASSRSGSQYNEQFF
-	15	TRBJ2-3	TRBV5-4	few	TGTGCCAGCAGCCGGGACTCTCATTCCACAGATACGCAGTATTTT	CASSRDSHSTDTQYF
-	15	TRBJ2-6	TRBV11-2	few	TGTGCCAGCAGCCAGGGACGGGGAGGGGCCAACGTCCTGACTTTC	CASSQGRGGANVLTF
-	17	TRBJ2-7	TRBV19	few	TGTGCCAGTAGTATGGGGAGGATGCCCGGGAGTCCCTACGAGCAGTACTTC	CASSMGRMPGSPYEQYF
TRBD1	15	TRBJ2-5	TRBV5-1	-	TGCGCCAGCAGCAGGGGACAGGGAGGGCAAGAGACCCAGTACTTC	CASSRGQGGQETQYF
-	13	TRBJ1-2	TRBV5-4	-	TGTGCCAGCAGCGGACAGAATAACTATGGCTACACCTTC	CASSGQNNYGYTF
-	16	TRBJ1-1	TRBV5-1	-	TGCGCCAGCAGCTTGGCGCAGGCAGGGCGGAACACTGAAGCTTTCTTT	CASSLAQAGRNTEAFF
TRBD1	15	TRBJ2-2	TRBV6-1	few	TGTGCCAGCATCACGGGACAGGGCTGGACCGGGGAGCTGTTTTTT	CASITGQGWTGELFF
TRBD2	18	TRBJ2-5	TRBV7-2	-	TGTGCCAGCAGCTTAATCCCATTCCGGACTAGCGGAGAAGAGACCCAGTACTTC	CASSLIPFRTSGEETQYF
TRBD2	13	TRBJ2-3	TRBV6-6	-	TGTGCCAGGAGCCCGGGACTAGGAGATACGCAGTATTTT	CARSPGLGDTQYF
TRBD1	14	TRBJ2-5	TRBV6-5	few	TGTGCCAGCAGTTATTACAGGGGGCAGAAGACCCAGTACTTC	CASSYYRGQKTQYF
-	15	TRBJ2-7	TRBV7-8	-	TGTGCCAGCAGTTGGGGGGGCCTAGGATCCTACGAGCAGTACTTC	CASSWGGLGSYEQYF
-	16	TRBJ2-3	TRBV18	-	TGTGCCAGCTCACCACGGGCAGATACTAGCACAGATACGCAGTATTTT	CASSPRADTSTDTQYF
-	15	TRBJ2-3	TRBV6-5	-	TGTGCCAGCAGTTACCGGGACATCCTCACAGATACGCAGTATTTT	CASSYRDILTDTQYF
TRBD2	15	TRBJ2-3	TRBV10-3	few	TGTGCCATCAGTGAGACTAGCGGGAGCGTGGATACGCAGTATTTT	CAISETSGSVDTQYF
-	15	TRBJ2-3	TRBV5-4	-	TGTGCCAGCAGCTGGAGACTGACCGGCACAGATACGCAGTATTTT	CASSWRLTGTDTQYF
-	14	TRBJ2-5	TRBV5-5	-	TGTGCCAGCAGCTTGGCTCAGGTCCAAGAGACCCAGTACTTC	CASSLAQVQETQYF
-	11	TRBJ2-7	TRBV7-7	medium-sized	TGTGCCAGCAGCTTAGGGGGGGTAGAGTACTTC	CASSLGGVEYF
TRBD1	15	TRBJ1-2	TRBV5-6	-	TGTGCCAGCAGCTTGGGACAGGGGCAAGTGAAGGGCTACACCTTC	CASSLGQGQVKGYTF
-	15	TRBJ2-7	TRBV28	-	TGTGCCAGCAGTCCCCCAACGGACGGAAGCTACGAGCAGTACTTC	CASSPPTDGSYEQYF
-	15	TRBJ2-1	TRBV7-2	once	TGTGCCAGCAGCCGTCGACAGGGAGGGGGCAATGAGCAGTTCTTC	CASSRRQGGGNEQFF
TRBD2	17	TRBJ2-5	TRBV2	once	TGTGCCAGCAGTTCTGGACTAGCGGGAGTGGGTGGAGAGACCCAGTACTTC	CASSSGLAGVGGETQYF
-	17	TRBJ2-1	TRBV18	few	TGTGCCAGCTCACTCAGACCCGGGACAAATACCTACAATGAGCAGTTCTTC	CASSLRPGTNTYNEQFF
-	13	TRBJ2-7	TRBV11-1	-	TGTGCCAGCAGCTCAAGGAGCTCCTACGAGCAGTACTTC	CASSSRSSYEQYF
-	12	TRBJ1-2	TRBV7-6	-	TGTGCCAGCGGGGGCTTAGACTATGGCTACACCTTC	CASGGLDYGYTF
-	17	TRBJ2-1	TRBV7-3	-	TGTGCCAGCAGCTTAGGGACTGGCTTGGGGTCCTACAATGAGCAGTTCTTC	CASSLGTGLGSYNEQFF
TRBD2	18	TRBJ2-5	TRBV15	-	TGTGCCACCAGCAGAGATCGAGCTAGCGGGAGTATCCAAGAGACCCAGTACTTC	CATSRDRASGSIQETQYF
-	16	TRBJ2-2	TRBV10-3	once	TGTGCCATCAGGGACCTACAGGGCGGGGACACCGGGGAGCTGTTTTTT	CAIRDLQGGDTGELFF